Shown below are 12 T cell receptor beta chains from a single sample sequenced in a study of long-term antiretroviral therapy in people with HIV. The authors ran the immunoSEQ assay, v3.0, at survey level. Data came from immunoSEQ multiplex PCR; TCRdb stores just in-frame clones and leaves some out. Seen here are 20,000 to 25,000 clones, roughly 84% observed once, and the top ten hold around 8%. Sequencing was performed on unsorted PBMCs, taken 0.2 years before starting antiretroviral therapy. These receptors all stem from a man aged 18 to 29 with HIV.

A few counts support this clone. V is TRBV11-1 and J is TRBJ2-3; perhaps D is TRBD1 or TRBD2 (5 bases each). V lost 4 bases and J lost 6, with 14 bases in between. This CDR3 is built from 14 residues. The germline V gene encodes CDR1 SGHAT and CDR2 FQDESV (reference sequence). The CDR3 nucleotides read TGTGCCAGCAGCTCGGGGCTCGGGGCGGATACGCAGTATTTT. This sequence encodes CASSSGLGADTQYF. The variable domain in full, with the rest retrieved from reference TRBV11-1 and TRBJ2-3, is EAEVAQSPRYKITEKSQAVAFWCDPISGHATLYWYRQILGQGPELLVQFQDESVVDDSQLPKDRFSAERLKGVDSTLKIQPAELGDSAMYLCASSSGLGADTQYFGPGTRLTVL.

The genes are TRBV7-2 and TRBJ2-5; TRBD1 agrees at 7 bases. Germline CDR1 is SGHTA and CDR2 is FQGNSA. After removal of 6 bases from V and 13 bases from J, the junction contained 14 bases not matched to a gene. The CDR3 length is 13 residues. CDR3 protein: CASRPGQTFERYF. The CDR3 DNA reads as TGTGCCAGCAGACCGGGACAGACCTTCGAGCGGTACTTC.

This chain uses TRBV7-8 with TRBJ1-5; D perhaps matches TRBD1 (6 bases). Germline values: CDR1 SGHVS, CDR2 FQNEAQ. Trimming left V 5 bases short and J 6 bases short, with 17 bases between. The CDR3 is 15 residues long. The CDR3 loop reads CASSPSAEGGQPQHF. In nucleotides, the CDR3 is TGTGCCAGCAGCCCCTCGGCTGAAGGGGGTCAGCCCCAGCATTTT.

The count of this clone is one. The chain is built from TRBV5-6 and TRBJ1-1, with D possibly TRBD1 on 6 matching bases. CDR3 length: 12 amino acids. Germline V gene data show CDR1 as SGHDT and CDR2 as YYEEEE. V was cut by 4 bases and J by 4 bases, with 8 bases left in between. The CDR3 region is CASSQGGTEAFF. The CDR3 coding sequence is TGTGCCAGCAGCCAAGGGGGCACTGAAGCTTTCTTT. Together with reference TRBV5-6 and TRBJ1-1, the CDR3 gives the full variable domain: DAGVTQSPTHLIKTRGQQVTLRCSPKSGHDTVSWYQQALGQGPQFIFQYYEEEERQRGNFPDRFSGHQFPNYSSELNVNALLLGDSALYLCASSQGGTEAFFGQGTRLTVV.

This chain joins TRBV6-5 and TRBJ2-5, with TRBD2 matching over 12 bases. The J segment lost 0 bases and the V segment lost 6 bases, leaving 2 bases of the junction unmatched. Germline V CDR1 and CDR2: MNHEY, SVGAGI. The CDR3 runs to 15 residues. As DNA, the CDR3 is TGTGCCAGCAGGGGGACTAGCGGGTACCAAGAGACCCAGTACTTC. Its translation: CASRGTSGYQETQYF.

This rearrangement joins TRBV27 to TRBJ2-2; 10 nucleotides line up with TRBD2. V shed 4 bases and J 9 bases; nucleotides not matched to a gene: 8. CDR3 size: 15 residues. The germline V gene has CDR1 MNHEY and CDR2 SMNVEV (reference sequence). The CDR3 here is CASSYTSSGSRELFF. The CDR3 DNA follows: TGTGCCAGCAGTTACACGTCTAGCGGGAGCCGGGAGCTGTTTTTT.

The chain is built from TRBV5-4 and TRBJ2-2; D is uncertain. The CDR3 has 14 amino acids. Trimming cost V 4 bases and J 4 bases, with 11 bases left between them. Per germline, CDR1 SGHNT and CDR2 YYREEE (reference sequence). This CDR3 reads CASSGFVPTGELFF. The CDR3 DNA reads TGTGCCAGCAGCGGTTTTGTACCCACCGGGGAGCTGTTTTTT.

This chain connects TRBV13 to TRBJ2-7, with D possibly being TRBD1 or TRBD2 (5 bases each). Trimming shortened V by 5 bases and J by 5 bases, and 13 bases separated the two germline ends. This CDR3 spans 13 amino acids. The V gene's germline CDR1 is PRHDT and CDR2 FYEKMQ (reference sequence). The CDR3 sequence: CASSPDRGDEQYF. The CDR3 DNA is TGTGCCAGCAGCCCCGATAGGGGAGACGAGCAGTACTTC.

V and J are TRBV7-9 and TRBJ2-5; the D is unclear. Germline loops: CDR1 SEHNR, CDR2 FQNEAQ (reference sequence). The CDR3 is 10 residues long. The ends were cut back, 5 bases at V and 4 bases at J, with 2 bases in the middle. The CDR3 here is CASSRETQYF. The CDR3 nucleotides are TGTGCCAGCAGCCGAGAGACCCAGTACTTC.

The chain has TRBV11-1 and TRBJ2-6, with unresolved D. CDR3 length: 18 amino acids. The germline V and J ends were trimmed by 4 bases and 0 bases, with 16 bases remaining between them. The germline gives CDR1 SGHAT, CDR2 FQDESV (reference sequence). Here the CDR3 reads CASSSKRTDHSGANVLTF. The CDR3 coding sequence is TGTGCCAGCAGCTCGAAGAGGACGGATCACTCTGGGGCCAACGTCCTGACTTTC.

Only one count was recorded for this clone. The chain carries TRBV21-1 and TRBJ2-3; the D call TRBD2 from the table was never checked on the DNA. TRBV21-1 represents a pseudogene. The CDR3 is 18 amino acids. CDR3 nucleotides: TGTGCCAGCAGCGGGGGTAGCGGAGAAAGGGAGCGGACAGATACGCAGTATTTT. Its translation is CASSGGSGERERTDTQYF.

V gene TRBV7-9 combines with J gene TRBJ2-6; 7 bases are shared with TRBD1. The CDR3 runs to 17 residues. Germline-derived CDR1 and CDR2 are SEHNR and FQNEAQ (reference sequence). Germline trimming cut 7 bases from V and 0 bases from J; bases unmatched to any gene: 9. CDR3 loop: CASTQPGQSSGANVLTF. The CDR3 nucleotides are TGTGCCAGCACCCAACCGGGACAGAGCTCTGGGGCCAACGTCCTGACTTTC.